This record covers a single T cell receptor (beta chain). The sample belongs to a study of blood T cell repertoires in COVID-19. Study details: Acute-phase and convalescent COVID-19 samples originated in the United States, Italy and Spain.

Only in-frame clones appear in the TCRdb table, and some are missing; sequencing was by immunoSEQ multiplex PCR. The table shows about 100,000 clones, with 80% to 90% occurring only once. CDR3 size: 16 residues. Germline V lookup: CDR1 MGHRA, CDR2 YSYEKL. Trimming at V came to 2 bases and at J to 0 bases, leaving 2 bases not matched to a gene. Residents of about two dozen US areas, aged roughly 18 to 89 years, made up the participants. Each participant's cohort was designated according to participant-reported clinical history. Recovery meant two consecutive negative NP/OP PCR tests, professional clearance, or resolved symptoms.

The chain combines TRBV4-1 with TRBJ2-1; 9 nucleotides agree with TRBD2. The specimen was PBMCs or T cells enriched from blood (not recorded which). The sequence was collected from a woman between 50 and 59 years old who had recovered from COVID-19. The CDR3 DNA sequence: TGCGCCAGCAGCCAAATTAGCGGGAGCTCCTACAATGAGCAGTTCTTC. It yields the protein CASSQISGSSYNEQFF.